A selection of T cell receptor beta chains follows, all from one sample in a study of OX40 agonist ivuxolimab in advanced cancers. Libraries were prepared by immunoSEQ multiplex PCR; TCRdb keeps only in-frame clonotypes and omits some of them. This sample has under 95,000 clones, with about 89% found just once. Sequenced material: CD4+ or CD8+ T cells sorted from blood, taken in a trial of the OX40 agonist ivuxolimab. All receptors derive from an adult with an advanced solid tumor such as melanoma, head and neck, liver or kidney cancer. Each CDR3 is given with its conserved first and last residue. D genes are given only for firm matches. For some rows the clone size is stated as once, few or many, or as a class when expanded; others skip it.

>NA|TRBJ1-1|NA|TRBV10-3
CAISTGIPEAFF
TGTGCCATCAGCACAGGGATCCCTGAAGCTTTCTTT
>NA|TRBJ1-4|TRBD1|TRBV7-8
CASSTNLGTAGEKLFF
TGTGCCAGCAGCACAAACCTAGGGACAGCTGGTGAAAAACTGTTTTTT
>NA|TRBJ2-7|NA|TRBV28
CASTNFQRAAYEQYF
TGTGCCAGCACTAACTTCCAGCGGGCCGCCTACGAGCAGTACTTC
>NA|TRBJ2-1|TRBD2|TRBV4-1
CASSQGRGSPYNEQFF
TGCGCCAGCAGCCAAGGGCGGGGGTCCCCGTACAATGAGCAGTTCTTC
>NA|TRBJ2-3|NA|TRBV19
CASSIDVPDTQYF
TGTGCCAGTAGTATAGATGTACCAGATACGCAGTATTTT
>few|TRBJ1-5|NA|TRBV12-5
CASGFIAGGYSNQPQHF
TGTGCTAGTGGTTTCATCGCCGGGGGTTATAGCAATCAGCCCCAGCATTTT
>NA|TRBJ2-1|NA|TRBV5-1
CASSPYREMKRHEQFF
TGCGCCAGCAGCCCCTACCGGGAGATGAAGAGGCATGAGCAGTTCTTC
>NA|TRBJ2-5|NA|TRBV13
CASSLGVPGEAQYF
TGTGCCAGCAGCTTAGGCGTCCCCGGGGAGGCCCAGTACTTC
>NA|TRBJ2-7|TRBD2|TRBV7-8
CASSLVAGLSYEQYF
TGTGCCAGCAGCTTAGTAGCGGGACTTTCCTACGAGCAGTACTTC
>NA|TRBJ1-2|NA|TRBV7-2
CASSLEGRWDGYTF
TGTGCCAGCAGCTTAGAGGGCCGATGGGATGGCTACACCTTC
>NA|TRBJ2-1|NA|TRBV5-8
CASSHRVDSEFF
TGTGCCAGCAGCCACCGAGTGGATAGTGAGTTCTTC